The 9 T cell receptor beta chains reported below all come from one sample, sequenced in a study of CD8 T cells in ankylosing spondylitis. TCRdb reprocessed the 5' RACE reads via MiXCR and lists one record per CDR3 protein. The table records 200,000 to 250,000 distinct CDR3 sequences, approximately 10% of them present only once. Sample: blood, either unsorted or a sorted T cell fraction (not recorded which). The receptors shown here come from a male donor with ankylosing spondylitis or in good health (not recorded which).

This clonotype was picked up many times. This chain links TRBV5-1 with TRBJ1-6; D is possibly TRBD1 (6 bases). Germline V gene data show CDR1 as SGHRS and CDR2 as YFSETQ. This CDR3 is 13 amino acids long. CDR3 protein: CATRQATNSPLHF. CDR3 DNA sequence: TGCGCTACAAGACAGGCCACTAATTCACCCCTCCACTTT.

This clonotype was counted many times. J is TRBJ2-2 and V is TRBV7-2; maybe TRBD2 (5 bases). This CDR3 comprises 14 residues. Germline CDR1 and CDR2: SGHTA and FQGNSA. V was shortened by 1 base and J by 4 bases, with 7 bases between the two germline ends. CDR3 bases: TGTGCCAGCAGCTTAGAGCGGTTCACCGGGGAGCTGTTTTTT. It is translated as CASSLERFTGELFF.

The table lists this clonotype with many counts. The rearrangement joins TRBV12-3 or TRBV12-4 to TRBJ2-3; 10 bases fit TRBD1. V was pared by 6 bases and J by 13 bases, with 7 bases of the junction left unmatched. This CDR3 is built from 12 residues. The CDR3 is CASSSPGTGEYF. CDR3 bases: TGTGCCAGCAGCTCCCCCGGGACAGGGGAGTATTTT.

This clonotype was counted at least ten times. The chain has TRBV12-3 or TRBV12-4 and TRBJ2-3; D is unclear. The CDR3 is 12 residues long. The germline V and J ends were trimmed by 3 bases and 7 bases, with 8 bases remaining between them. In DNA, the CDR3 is TGTGCCAGCAGTTTTGATCCTCATACGCAGTATTTT. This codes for CASSFDPHTQYF.

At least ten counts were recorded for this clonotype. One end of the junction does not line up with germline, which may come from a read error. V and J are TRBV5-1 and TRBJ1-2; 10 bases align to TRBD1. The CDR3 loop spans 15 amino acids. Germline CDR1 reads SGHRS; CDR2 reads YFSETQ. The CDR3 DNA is TGCGCCAGCAGCTTGGTGGTGGGCGACAGGGGGCGAACTCACTTC. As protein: CASSLVVGDRGRTHF.

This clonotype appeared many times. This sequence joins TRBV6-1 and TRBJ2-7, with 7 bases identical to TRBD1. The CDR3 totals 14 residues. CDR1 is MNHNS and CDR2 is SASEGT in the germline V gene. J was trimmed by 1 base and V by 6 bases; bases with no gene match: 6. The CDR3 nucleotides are TGTGCCAGCAGCCGACAGGGTGCATCCTACGAGCAGTACTTC. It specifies CASSRQGASYEQYF.

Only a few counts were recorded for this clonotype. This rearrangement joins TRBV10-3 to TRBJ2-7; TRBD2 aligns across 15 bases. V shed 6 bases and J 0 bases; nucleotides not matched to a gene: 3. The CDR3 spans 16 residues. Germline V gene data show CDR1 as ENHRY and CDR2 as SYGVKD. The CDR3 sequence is CAIRGLAGGTSYEQYF. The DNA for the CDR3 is TGTGCCATCAGGGGACTAGCGGGGGGCACCTCCTACGAGCAGTACTTC.

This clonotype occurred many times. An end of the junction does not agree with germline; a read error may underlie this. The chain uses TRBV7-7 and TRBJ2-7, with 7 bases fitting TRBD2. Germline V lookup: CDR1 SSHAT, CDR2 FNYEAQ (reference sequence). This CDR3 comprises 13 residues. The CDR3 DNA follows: TGTGCTAGCAGCCGGGACCGGGGGGACGAGCAGTACTTC. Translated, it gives CASSRDRGDEQYF.

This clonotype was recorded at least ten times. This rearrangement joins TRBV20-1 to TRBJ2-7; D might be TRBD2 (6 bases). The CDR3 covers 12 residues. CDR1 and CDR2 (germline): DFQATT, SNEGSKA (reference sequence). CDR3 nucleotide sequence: TGCAGGGGGGTACGCGGGGACTACGAGCAGTACTTC. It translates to CRGVRGDYEQYF.